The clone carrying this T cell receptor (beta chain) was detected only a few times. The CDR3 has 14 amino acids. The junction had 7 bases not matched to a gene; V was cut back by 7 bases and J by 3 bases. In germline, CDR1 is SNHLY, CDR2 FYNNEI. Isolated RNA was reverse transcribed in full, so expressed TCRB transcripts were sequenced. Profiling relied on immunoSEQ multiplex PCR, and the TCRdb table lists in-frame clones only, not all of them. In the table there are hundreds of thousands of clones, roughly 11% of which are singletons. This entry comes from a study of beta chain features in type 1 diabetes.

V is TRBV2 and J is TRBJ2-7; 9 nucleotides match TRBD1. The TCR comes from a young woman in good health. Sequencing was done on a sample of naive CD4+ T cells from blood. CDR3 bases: TGTGCCAGCATTAGGGACAGGGTAAACTACGAGCAGTACTTC. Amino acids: CASIRDRVNYEQYF.